Sequencing of this T cell receptor (beta chain) was carried out in a study of T cell changes during pregnancy in multiple sclerosis. Sequencing was performed with immunoSEQ multiplex PCR; in TCRdb, only in-frame clones are kept and a portion is missing. The sample includes 42,000 or so clones, roughly 91% of them seen just once. CDR3 length equals 14 residues. V shed 0 bases and J shed 8 bases, with 11 bases lying between them. Germline V gene lookup returns CDR1 SGHVS and CDR2 FQNEAQ. This rearrangement joins TRBV7-8 to TRBJ2-4; tentatively, D is TRBD1 (6 bases). This receptor was obtained from a female donor with multiple sclerosis, enrolled in a pregnancy study. Specimen: CD8+ T cells from peripheral blood mononuclear cells, collected in the first trimester of pregnancy. CDR3 in amino acids: CASSLAGGRDIQYF. The CDR3 DNA reads as TGTGCCAGCAGCTTAGCAGGGGGTCGGGACATTCAGTACTTC.